A selection of T cell receptor beta chains follows, all from one sample in a study of shared T cell receptors in the human thymus. Using immunoSEQ multiplex PCR, the repertoire was profiled, and TCRdb retains in-frame clones only, with some absent. The sample carries roughly 500,000 clones, around 78% recorded once. These same records also appear under a second study, on human thymus T cells.

The specimen was thymocytes. The receptor source for this set is a boy under three years old with a congenital heart defect. Each CDR3 is given with its conserved first and last residue. The D gene is left open where the match is weak. Not all rows give a size; the values are once, few, many and, for expanded clones, a class.

>TRBV27|.|.|TRBJ2-1
TGTGCCAGCAGTCCCTCCAGCGGAGAAGACAATGAGCAGTTCTTC
CASSPSSGEDNEQFF
>TRBV30|TRBD1|.|TRBJ2-3
TGTGCCTGGAGTGTTCGGGGACAGGGCACAGATACGCAGTATTTT
CAWSVRGQGTDTQYF
>TRBV4-3|.|few|TRBJ1-2
TGCGCCAGCAGCCAAGGTTGGCGGGGGCGCCGGCTCTATGGCTACACCTTC
CASSQGWRGRRLYGYTF
>TRBV30|TRBD1|.|TRBJ1-3
TGTGCCTGGAGTGTACGGGACAGGGATCCTCATTCCCCTGGAAACACCATATATTTT
CAWSVRDRDPHSPGNTIYF
>TRBV4-3|TRBD2|.|TRBJ2-5
TGCGCCAGCAGCCAAGATGGTTGGGGGGAGGGCCCCCAAGAGACCCAGTACTTC
CASSQDGWGEGPQETQYF
>TRBV27|TRBD1|.|TRBJ1-2
TGTGCCAGCAGTTTAATCGGACAGGGGGCGTATGGCTACACCTTC
CASSLIGQGAYGYTF
>TRBV18|.|.|TRBJ2-7
TGTGCCAGCTCACCACCTCCGGGACTTCGATTGCCCTACGAGCAGTACTTC
CASSPPPGLRLPYEQYF
>TRBV7-9|.|.|TRBJ2-3
TGTGCCAGCAGCCCGAGACTAATTTCGGGAAGCACAGATACGCAGTATTTT
CASSPRLISGSTDTQYF
>TRBV6-5|.|.|TRBJ1-2
TGTGCCAGCAGTCACACGTATGATGGCTACACCTTC
CASSHTYDGYTF
>TRBV7-9|TRBD2|.|TRBJ2-1
TGTGCCAGCAGCTTTAGCGGGAAGACCCATGAGCAGTTCTTC
CASSFSGKTHEQFF
>TRBV6-4|TRBD1|.|TRBJ2-4
TGTGCCAGCAGCCCATACAGGGGTGCGGGCATTCAGTACTTC
CASSPYRGAGIQYF
>TRBV7-9|.|.|TRBJ1-2
TGTGCCAGCAGCCCTGAGACAGTGAACCCACATGGCTACACCTTC
CASSPETVNPHGYTF
>TRBV2|TRBD2|once|TRBJ2-2
TGTGCCAGCAAGCCGGGACTACCTAACACCGGGGAGCTGTTTTTT
CASKPGLPNTGELFF
>TRBV29-1|TRBD1|.|TRBJ2-1
TGCAGCGCAGGATGGACAGGAAACACCGTCTTC
CSAGWTGNTVF
>TRBV6-1|TRBD1|.|TRBJ2-7
TGTGCCAGCAGTGGGGACAGCGACATCTCCTACGAGCAGTACTTC
CASSGDSDISYEQYF
>TRBV4-2|.|.|TRBJ2-2
TGTGCCAGCAGCCAAGAGAGGGCCAAGAGCAACACCGGGGAGCTGTTTTTT
CASSQERAKSNTGELFF
>TRBV13|.|.|TRBJ1-2
TGTGCCAGCAGCTTTGGGGCAGTCGCAGGGGTCTATTGGGGCTACACCTTC
CASSFGAVAGVYWGYTF
>TRBV5-1|TRBD2|.|TRBJ2-3
TGCGCCAGCAGCTTGGGTCGTACTAGCGGACGCACAGATACGCAGTATTTT
CASSLGRTSGRTDTQYF
>TRBV11-2|TRBD1|few|TRBJ1-4
TGTGCCAGCAGCTTTCTCACGACAGGGGGATATGAAAAACTGTTTTTT
CASSFLTTGGYEKLFF
>TRBV19|TRBD1|.|TRBJ2-5
TGTGCCAGTAGCCCCCGACAGGGGTACCAAGAGACCCAGTACTTC
CASSPRQGYQETQYF
>TRBV7-2|.|.|TRBJ2-1
TGTGCCAGCAATGTACCACTAGTGGCCTACAATGAGCAGTTCTTC
CASNVPLVAYNEQFF
>TRBV6-5|TRBD1|.|TRBJ1-3
TGTGCCAGCAGTACGCACGACAGGGGTGAAAACACCATATATTTT
CASSTHDRGENTIYF
>TRBV18|TRBD1|.|TRBJ1-2
TGTGCCAGCTCAGTTGACAGGGGAGCGCAGGGCTACACCTTC
CASSVDRGAQGYTF
>TRBV4-1|.|.|TRBJ2-1
TGCGCCAGCAGCCCCGCAGGGAATTCCCACAATGAGCAGTTCTTC
CASSPAGNSHNEQFF
>TRBV19|TRBD1|.|TRBJ1-5
TGTGCCAGTAGTATAGCCCCGAGAATCCCCAGACAGGGGGCTGGTCAGCCCCAGCATTTT
CASSIAPRIPRQGAGQPQHF
>TRBV28|TRBD2|.|TRBJ2-2
TGTGCCAGCAGTTTCGGGACTAGCGGGAGATCTACCGGGGAGCTGTTTTTT
CASSFGTSGRSTGELFF
>TRBV5-6|TRBD1|.|TRBJ1-2
TGTGCCAGCAGACGCAGGGGGCGTTTCTATGGCTACACCTTC
CASRRRGRFYGYTF
>TRBV7-9|TRBD1|.|TRBJ2-2
TGTGCCAGCAGCTGCCCCCGGGACAGGGGGCTAGGATCCGGGGAGCTGTTTTTT
CASSCPRDRGLGSGELFF
>TRBV5-4|.|.|TRBJ1-2
TGTGCCAGCAGCTTGGGGCAGGGCGGATCCGGCTACACCTTC
CASSLGQGGSGYTF
>TRBV7-2|.|few|TRBJ2-2
TGTGCCAGCAGCTTAGGAGGCACCGGGGAGCTGTTTTTT
CASSLGGTGELFF
>TRBV27|TRBD1|.|TRBJ2-1
TGTGCCAGCAGTTTACGTACGGGACAGCACAATGAGCAGTTCTTC
CASSLRTGQHNEQFF